This T cell receptor beta chain was documented in a study of CD8 T cells in Susac syndrome. Study-level results: It was acknowledged in the study that the number of individuals who were included in its TCR sequencing and HLA analysis was relatively small.

A remark on this clonotype: Its target is unknown.

RNA totalling about 0.45 to 1 ug underwent reverse transcription with random hexamers. TCRdb itself ran the immunoSEQ multiplex PCR reads through MiXCR, one entry per CDR3 protein. The sample holds approximately 200,000 distinct CDR3 sequences, approximately 94% seen once. CD8+ and CD4+ T cells from blood underwent TCR beta sequencing. The study used treatment-naive patients who had stable or active relapsing-remitting disease as multiple sclerosis controls. Negative magnetic isolation gave CD8+ and CD4+ cells; FACS enriched CD8+ TEMRA. The sequencing input was CD4+ T cells from PBMCs. This clonotype originated in a human donor with multiple sclerosis.

The CDR3 DNA follows: TGTGCCAGCAGTGAGCAGGCGTTGCAAGAGACCCAGTACTTC. Translation gives CASSEQALQETQYF. V is TRBV6-5 and J is TRBJ2-5; no clear D gene. The CDR3 is 14 residues long. Germline V gene sequence: CDR1 MNHEY, CDR2 SVGAGI. V lost 5 bases, J lost 2 bases, and 12 bases lay in between.